The 7 T cell receptor beta chains below were found in one sample sequenced in a study of molecular identifiers for immune sequencing clone quantification. TCRdb itself ran the PCR reads through MiXCR, one entry per CDR3 protein. The sample gives some 680,000 distinct CDR3 sequences, about 25% of which show up once; 0.78% is in the top ten. The source material was naive CD8+ T cells from blood, with Jurkat cell RNA spiked in. Subset denoted: FACS-sorted CD8+CD4-CCR7+CD45RA+ naive T cells. The source is a human donor in good health. Some libraries in this study had Jurkat cell RNA spiked in.

This clonotype appeared a few times. This chain links TRBV20-1 with TRBJ2-3, with TRBD2 matching over 11 bases. This CDR3 has 14 residues. The J segment lost 6 bases and the V segment lost 2 bases, leaving 4 bases of the junction unmatched. In germline, CDR1 is DFQATT, CDR2 SNEGSKA (reference sequence). This CDR3 is CSARKGLAADTQYF. For the CDR3, the DNA is TGCAGTGCTAGAAAGGGACTAGCGGCTGATACGCAGTATTTT.

This clonotype was seen a handful of times. The rearrangement joins TRBV4-3 to TRBJ2-1; 7 bases fit TRBD2. The length of the CDR3 is 14 residues. Germline CDR1 and CDR2: LGHNA and YSLEER. Trimming cost V 0 bases and J 4 bases; bases outside gene matches: 0. This CDR3 is CASSQDSGYNEQFF. The CDR3 DNA follows: TGCGCCAGCAGCCAAGATAGCGGGTACAATGAGCAGTTCTTC.

This clonotype was observed once. This could be a read error, since a much larger clone is one nucleotide away. This chain connects TRBV28 to TRBJ1-4; a weak D match, TRBD1 (6 bases). Germline V lookup: CDR1 MDHEN, CDR2 SYDVKM. Trimming took off 7 bases at V and 5 bases at J, with 14 bases between the two ends. The CDR3 is 14 residues long. CDR3 coding DNA: TGTGCCAGCACCTGGGGGGCAGAAAATGAAAAACTGTTTTTT. Residues: CASTWGAENEKLFF. The full variable domain, its missing parts supplied by reference TRBV28 and TRBJ1-4, is DVKVTQSSRYLVKRTGEKVFLECVQDMDHENMFWYRQDPGLGLRLIYFSYDVKMKEKGDIPEGYSVSREKKERFSLILESASTNQTSMYLCASTWGAENEKLFFGSGTQLSVL.

V gene TRBV4-1 combines with J gene TRBJ2-4, with D perhaps assigned TRBD1 or TRBD2 (6 bases each). Germline loops: CDR1 MGHRA, CDR2 YSYEKL. The CDR3 contains 16 residues. Trimming removed 0 bases at V and 1 base at J, with 10 bases between. CDR3 sequence reads: CASSQEQGGAKNIQYF. The DNA for the CDR3 is TGCGCCAGCAGCCAAGAACAAGGGGGGGCCAAAAACATTCAGTACTTC.

This clonotype was recorded only once. This chain connects TRBV19 to TRBJ1-6; 7 nucleotides align to TRBD1. This CDR3 is 17 amino acids long. The V segment lost 5 bases and the J segment 4 bases; nucleotides outside the gene matches: 11. CDR1 is LNHDA, CDR2 SQIVND, per germline (reference sequence). This CDR3 reads CASSFRDSILYNSPLHF. The CDR3 nucleotides are TGTGCCAGTAGTTTCCGGGACAGCATACTGTATAATTCACCCCTCCACTTT.

This clonotype was seen ten or more times. The chain combines TRBV7-2 with TRBJ2-1; D is unclear. Germline values: CDR1 SGHTA, CDR2 FQGNSA. There are 14 residues in the CDR3. Trimming removed 2 bases at V and 5 bases at J, with 10 bases between. CDR3 amino acids: CASSLLSADNEQFF. The CDR3 DNA reads TGTGCCAGCAGCTTATTATCCGCGGACAATGAGCAGTTCTTC.

This clonotype was observed many times. DNA for the CDR3: TGTGCCAGCAGCGCCCCCGGGACTCAAGAGACCCAGTACTTC. Its protein product is CASSAPGTQETQYF. The gene calls are TRBV6-2 or TRBV6-3 and TRBJ2-5; maybe TRBD2 (6 bases). The CDR3 spans 14 residues. V lost 6 bases and J 2 bases, leaving 13 bases between the germline ends. Looked up from germline, CDR1 is MNHEY and CDR2 is SVGEGT.